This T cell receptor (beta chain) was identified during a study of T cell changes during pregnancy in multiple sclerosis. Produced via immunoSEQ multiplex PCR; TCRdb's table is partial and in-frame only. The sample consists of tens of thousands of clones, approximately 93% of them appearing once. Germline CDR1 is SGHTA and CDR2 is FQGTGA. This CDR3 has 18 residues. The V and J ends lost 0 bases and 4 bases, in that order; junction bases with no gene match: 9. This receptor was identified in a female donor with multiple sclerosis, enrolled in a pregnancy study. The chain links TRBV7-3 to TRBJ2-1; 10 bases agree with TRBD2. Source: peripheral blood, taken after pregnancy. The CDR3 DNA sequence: TGTGCCAGCAGCTTAACCGCTAGCGGGAGAGCGGGGTACAATGAGCAGTTCTTC. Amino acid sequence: CASSLTASGRAGYNEQFF.